This T cell receptor (beta chain) was identified in a study of T cells in Graves' hyperthyroidism and ophthalmopathy. About the study: Initial diagnosis, before any treatment, was when peripheral blood was collected.

Whole-study results and caveats: A model of 13 V-J pairs discriminated ophthalmopathy from stable hyperthyroidism.

This clonotype is deemed medium-sized. No antigen is known for it. On the basis of clinical symptoms, serum thyroxine and TRAb, thyroid ultrasound and orbital computed tomography, diagnoses were made. V was clipped by 0 bases and J by 2 bases, with 10 bases between them. Germline V gene sequence: CDR1 MNHEY, CDR2 SVGAGI. The CDR3 has 16 residues. Amplified TCR beta CDR3 regions came from RNA transcripts. HTBI primers were the set used in a first-round RT-PCR of the TCR CDR3. A single record per CDR3 protein comes from TCRdb applying MiXCR to the multiplex PCR reads. The sample consists of about 420,000 distinct CDR3 sequences, roughly 14% of them appearing once.

This chain uses TRBV6-5 with TRBJ2-2; D possibly corresponds to TRBD1 (6 bases). This receptor was obtained from a woman between 18 and 30 years old with Graves' hyperthyroidism. Sequenced: blood. The CDR3 DNA sequence: TGTGCCAGCAGTTACTCAACGGACAGCAACACCGGGGAGCTGTTTTTT. Protein product: CASSYSTDSNTGELFF.